The T cell receptor beta chain described here comes from a study of blood T cell repertoires in COVID-19. Study summary: COVID-19 samples collected from the United States, Italy and Spain covered acute and convalescent phases. From T cells, B-cell-depleted T cells, or PBMCs came the material, which was cDNA or gDNA.

This clone is a singleton in its sample. Clones were read by immunoSEQ multiplex PCR, and TCRdb kept only the in-frame ones, dropping some. This table holds about 110,000 clones, over 65% found once. Germline CDR1 is ENHRY and CDR2 is SYGVKD. The CDR3 totals 13 residues. Trimming took 3 bases from V and 9 from J; bases not matched to a gene: 5. Sequences were obtained from peripheral blood. The chain joins TRBV10-3 to TRBJ2-1; the match to TRBD1 covers 7 bases. This clonotype was sampled from a woman aged 60-70 years with acute or convalescent COVID-19. The CDR3 coding sequence is TGTGCCATCAGTGACTCGACAGGGACTGAGCAGTTCTTC. It is translated as CAISDSTGTEQFF.